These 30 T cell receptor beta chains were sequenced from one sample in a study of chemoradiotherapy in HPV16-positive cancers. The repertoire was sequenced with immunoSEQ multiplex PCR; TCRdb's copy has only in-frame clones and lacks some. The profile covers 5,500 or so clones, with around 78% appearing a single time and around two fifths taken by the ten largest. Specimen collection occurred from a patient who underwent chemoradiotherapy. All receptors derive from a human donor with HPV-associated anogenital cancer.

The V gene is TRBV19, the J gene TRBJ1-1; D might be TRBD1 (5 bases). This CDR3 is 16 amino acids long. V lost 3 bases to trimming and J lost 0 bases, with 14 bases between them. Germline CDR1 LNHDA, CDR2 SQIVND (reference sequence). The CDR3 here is CASSIAGTRMNTEAFF. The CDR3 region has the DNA TGTGCCAGTAGTATTGCTGGGACCCGCATGAACACTGAAGCTTTCTTT.

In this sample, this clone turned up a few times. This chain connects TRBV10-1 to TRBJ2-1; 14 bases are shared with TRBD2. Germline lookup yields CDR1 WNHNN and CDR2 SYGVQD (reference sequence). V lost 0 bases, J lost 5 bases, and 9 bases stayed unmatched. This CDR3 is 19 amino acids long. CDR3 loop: CASSESGGLAGVPHNEQFF. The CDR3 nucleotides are TGCGCCAGCAGTGAGTCAGGGGGACTAGCGGGAGTACCCCACAATGAGCAGTTCTTC.

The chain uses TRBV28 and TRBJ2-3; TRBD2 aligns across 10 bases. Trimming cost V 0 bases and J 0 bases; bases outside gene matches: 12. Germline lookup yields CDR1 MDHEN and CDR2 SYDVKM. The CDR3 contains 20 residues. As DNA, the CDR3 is TGTGCCAGCAGTTTATGGTCTAGCGGGAGAGAAACCTATAGCACAGATACGCAGTATTTT. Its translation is CASSLWSSGRETYSTDTQYF.

The CDR3 bases are TGCGCCAGCAGCTTGGGCCACATGGGGGGAGGCACTGAAGCTTTCTTT. It translates to CASSLGHMGGGTEAFF. V and J are TRBV5-1 and TRBJ1-1; D might be TRBD1 (5 bases). Deletions cut 0 bases from V and 4 bases from J, with 16 bases between. This CDR3 region has 16 residues. Germline loops: CDR1 SGHRS, CDR2 YFSETQ.

CDR3 DNA: TGCGCCAGCAGTGAAGGACAGGGGATTTCCGACACCGGGGAGCTGTTTTTT. Its translation is CASSEGQGISDTGELFF. The chain has TRBV10-1 and TRBJ2-2, with TRBD1 matching 9 bases. The CDR3 is made up of 17 amino acids. Trimming cost V 3 bases and J 3 bases; bases outside gene matches: 8. Per germline, CDR1 WNHNN and CDR2 SYGVQD (reference sequence).

CDR3 sequence: CASSEKTNYGYTF. The CDR3 region has the DNA TGCGCCAGCAGCGAGAAGACAAACTATGGCTACACCTTC. This sequence joins TRBV10-1 and TRBJ1-2; D is unclear. This CDR3 region has 13 residues. The V gene's germline CDR1 is WNHNN and CDR2 SYGVQD (reference sequence). Deletions cut 6 bases from V and 2 bases from J, with 10 bases between.

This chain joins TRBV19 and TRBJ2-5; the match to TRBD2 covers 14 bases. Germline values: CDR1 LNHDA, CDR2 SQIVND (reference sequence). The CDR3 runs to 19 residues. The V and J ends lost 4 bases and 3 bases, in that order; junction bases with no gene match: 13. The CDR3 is CASSSTGTSGRRGEETQYF. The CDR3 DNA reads TGTGCCAGTAGTAGTACCGGGACTAGCGGGAGAAGGGGGGAAGAGACCCAGTACTTC.

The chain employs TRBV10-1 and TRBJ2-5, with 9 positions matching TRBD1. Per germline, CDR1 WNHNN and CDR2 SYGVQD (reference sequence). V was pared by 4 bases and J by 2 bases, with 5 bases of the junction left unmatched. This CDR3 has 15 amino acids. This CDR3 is CASSAGTGLQETQYF. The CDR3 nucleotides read TGCGCCAGCAGTGCCGGGACAGGGCTACAAGAGACCCAGTACTTC.

CDR3 protein: CASSLHPGQGAAYEQYF. The CDR3 coding sequence is TGTGCCAGCAGCTTGCACCCCGGCCAGGGGGCCGCCTACGAGCAGTACTTC. The chain couples TRBV5-5 to TRBJ2-7; TRBD1 aligns across 8 bases. This CDR3 has 17 amino acids. V shed 1 base, J shed 2 bases, and the junction held 11 bases outside the gene matches. Germline V gene lookup returns CDR1 SGHKS and CDR2 YYEKEE (reference sequence).

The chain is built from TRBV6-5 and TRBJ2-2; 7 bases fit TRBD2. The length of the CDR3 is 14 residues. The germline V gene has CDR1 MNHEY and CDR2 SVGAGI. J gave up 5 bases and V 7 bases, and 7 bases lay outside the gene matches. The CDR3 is CASMRGIATGELFF. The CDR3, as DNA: TGTGCCAGCATGCGGGGGATCGCGACCGGGGAGCTGTTTTTT.

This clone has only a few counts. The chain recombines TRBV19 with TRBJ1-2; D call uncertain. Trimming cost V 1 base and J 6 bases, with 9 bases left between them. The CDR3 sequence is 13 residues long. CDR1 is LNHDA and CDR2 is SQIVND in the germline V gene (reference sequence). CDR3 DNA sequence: TGTGCCAGTAGTATAGGACGGTTTGATGGCTACACCTTC. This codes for CASSIGRFDGYTF.

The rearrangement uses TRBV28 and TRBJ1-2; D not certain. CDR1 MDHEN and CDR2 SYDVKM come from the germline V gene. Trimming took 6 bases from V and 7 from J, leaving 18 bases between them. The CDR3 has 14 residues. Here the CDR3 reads CASSENLAPGGYTF. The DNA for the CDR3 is TGTGCCAGCAGCGAAAATCTGGCCCCTGGTGGCTACACCTTC.

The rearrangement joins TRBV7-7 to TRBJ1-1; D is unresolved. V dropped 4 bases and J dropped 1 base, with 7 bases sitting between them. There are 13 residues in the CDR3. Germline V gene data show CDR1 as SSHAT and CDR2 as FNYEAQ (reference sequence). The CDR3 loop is CASSYSKNTEAFF. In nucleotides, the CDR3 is TGTGCCAGCAGCTATTCGAAGAACACTGAAGCTTTCTTT.

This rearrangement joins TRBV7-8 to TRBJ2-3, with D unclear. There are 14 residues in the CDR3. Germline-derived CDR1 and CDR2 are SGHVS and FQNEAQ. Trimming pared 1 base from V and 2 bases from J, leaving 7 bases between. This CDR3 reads CASSLGTPTDTQYF. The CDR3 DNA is TGTGCCAGCAGCTTAGGTACTCCCACAGATACGCAGTATTTT.

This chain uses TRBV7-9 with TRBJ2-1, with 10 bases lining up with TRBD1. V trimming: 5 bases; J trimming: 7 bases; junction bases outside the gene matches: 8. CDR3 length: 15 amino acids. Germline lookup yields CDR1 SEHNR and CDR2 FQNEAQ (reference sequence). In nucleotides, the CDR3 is TGTGCCAGCAGCCGAGGACAGGGGGATATTAATGAGCAGTTCTTC. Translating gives CASSRGQGDINEQFF.

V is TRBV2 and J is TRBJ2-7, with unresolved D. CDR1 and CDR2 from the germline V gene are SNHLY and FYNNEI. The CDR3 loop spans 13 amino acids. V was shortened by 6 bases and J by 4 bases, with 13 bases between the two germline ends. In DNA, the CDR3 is TGTGCCAGCAGAGGGCCGAATATGTACGAGCAGTACTTC. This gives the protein CASRGPNMYEQYF. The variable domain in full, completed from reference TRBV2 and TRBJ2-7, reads EPEVTQTPSHQVTQMGQEVILRCVPISNHLYFYWYRQILGQKVEFLVSFYNNEISEKSEIFDDQFSVERPDGSNFTLKIRSTKLEDSAMYFCASRGPNMYEQYFGPGTRLTVT.

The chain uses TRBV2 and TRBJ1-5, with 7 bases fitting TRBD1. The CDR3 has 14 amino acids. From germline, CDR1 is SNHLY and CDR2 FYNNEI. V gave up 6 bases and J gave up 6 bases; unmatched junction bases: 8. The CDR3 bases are TGTGCCAGCAGGGGAACAGGGGAAGGTCAGCCCCAGCATTTT. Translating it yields CASRGTGEGQPQHF.

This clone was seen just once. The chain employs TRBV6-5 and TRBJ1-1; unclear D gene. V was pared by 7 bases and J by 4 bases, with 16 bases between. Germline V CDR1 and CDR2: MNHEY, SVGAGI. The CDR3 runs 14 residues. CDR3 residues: CASTLSPRGTEAFF. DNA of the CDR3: TGTGCCAGCACCTTATCCCCTAGAGGCACTGAAGCTTTCTTT.

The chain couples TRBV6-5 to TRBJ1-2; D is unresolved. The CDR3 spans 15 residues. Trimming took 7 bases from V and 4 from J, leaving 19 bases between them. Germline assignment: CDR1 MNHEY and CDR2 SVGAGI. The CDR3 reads CASKPEPAEPYGYTF. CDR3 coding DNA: TGTGCCAGCAAACCTGAGCCGGCGGAGCCCTATGGCTACACCTTC.

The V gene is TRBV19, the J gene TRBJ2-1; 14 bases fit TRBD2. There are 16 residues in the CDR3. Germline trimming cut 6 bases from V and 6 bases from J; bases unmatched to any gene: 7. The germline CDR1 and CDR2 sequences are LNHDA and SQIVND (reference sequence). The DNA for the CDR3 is TGTGCCAGTAGCCCGATCGGGACTAGCGGGGGCAATGAGCAGTTCTTC. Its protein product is CASSPIGTSGGNEQFF.

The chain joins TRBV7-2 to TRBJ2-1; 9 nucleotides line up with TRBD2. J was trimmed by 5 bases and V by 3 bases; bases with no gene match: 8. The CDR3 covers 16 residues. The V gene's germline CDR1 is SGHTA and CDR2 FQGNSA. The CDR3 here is CASSFGGGASNNEQFF. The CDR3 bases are TGTGCCAGCAGCTTTGGCGGGGGGGCCTCGAACAATGAGCAGTTCTTC.

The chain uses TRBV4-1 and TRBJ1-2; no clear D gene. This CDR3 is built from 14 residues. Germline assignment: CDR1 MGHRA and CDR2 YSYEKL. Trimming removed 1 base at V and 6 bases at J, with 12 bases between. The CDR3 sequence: CASSQGSRADGYTF. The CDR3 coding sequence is TGCGCCAGCAGCCAAGGAAGCCGGGCGGATGGCTACACCTTC.

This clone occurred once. DNA of the CDR3: TGTGCCTGGGCGGCCGTACCCCTTCTTAACTATGGCTACACCTTC. Its protein is CAWAAVPLLNYGYTF. This rearrangement joins TRBV30 to TRBJ1-2; D call uncertain. V lost 5 bases to trimming and J lost 1 base, with 17 bases between them. This CDR3 is 15 amino acids long. Germline V gene lookup returns CDR1 GTSNPN and CDR2 SVGIG (reference sequence).

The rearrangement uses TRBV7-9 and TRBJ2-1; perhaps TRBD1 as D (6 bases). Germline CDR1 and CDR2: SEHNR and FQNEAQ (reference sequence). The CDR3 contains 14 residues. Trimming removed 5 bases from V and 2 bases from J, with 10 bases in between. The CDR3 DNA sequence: TGTGCCAGCAGCATAGGGGGTACCTACAATGAGCAGTTCTTC. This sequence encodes CASSIGGTYNEQFF.

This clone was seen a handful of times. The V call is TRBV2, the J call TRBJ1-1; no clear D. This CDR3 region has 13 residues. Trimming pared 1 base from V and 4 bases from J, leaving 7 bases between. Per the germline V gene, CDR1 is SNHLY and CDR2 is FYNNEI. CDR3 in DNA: TGTGCCAGCAGTGAAGGAGGGAGCACTGAAGCTTTCTTT. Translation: CASSEGGSTEAFF.

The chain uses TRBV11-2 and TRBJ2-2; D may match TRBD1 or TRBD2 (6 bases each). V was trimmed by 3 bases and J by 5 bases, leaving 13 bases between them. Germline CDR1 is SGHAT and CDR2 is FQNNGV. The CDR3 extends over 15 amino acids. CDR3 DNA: TGTGCCAGCAGCTTTAGGGGGGCGAGGACCGGGGAGCTGTTTTTT. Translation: CASSFRGARTGELFF.

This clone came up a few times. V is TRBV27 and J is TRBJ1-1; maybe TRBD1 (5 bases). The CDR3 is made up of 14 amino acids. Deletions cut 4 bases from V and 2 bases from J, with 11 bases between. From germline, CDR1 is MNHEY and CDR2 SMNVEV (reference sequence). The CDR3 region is CASSWAGINTEAFF. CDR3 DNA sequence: TGTGCCAGCAGTTGGGCAGGGATCAACACTGAAGCTTTCTTT.

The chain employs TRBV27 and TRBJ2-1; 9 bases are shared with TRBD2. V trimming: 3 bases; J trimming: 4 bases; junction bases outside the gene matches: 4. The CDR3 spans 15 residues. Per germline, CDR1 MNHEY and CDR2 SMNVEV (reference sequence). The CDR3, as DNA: TGTGCCAGCAGTTTCGGACTAGCGCTTTACAATGAGCAGTTCTTC. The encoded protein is CASSFGLALYNEQFF.

The CDR3 reads CASSYSPGGRSYEQYF. Here the CDR3 DNA reads TGTGCCAGCAGTTACTCCCCCGGCGGGCGTAGTTACGAGCAGTACTTC. The chain is built from TRBV6-6 and TRBJ2-7, with D perhaps TRBD2 (5 bases). The CDR3 extends over 16 amino acids. Per the germline V gene, CDR1 is MNHNY and CDR2 is SVGAGI (reference sequence). Deletions cut 0 bases from V and 4 bases from J, with 16 bases between.

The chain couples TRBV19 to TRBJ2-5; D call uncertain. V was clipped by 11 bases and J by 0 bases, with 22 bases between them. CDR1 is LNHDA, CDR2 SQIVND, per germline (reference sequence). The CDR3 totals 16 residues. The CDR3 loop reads CASSPTWVGDQETQYF. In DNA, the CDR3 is TGTGCCTCAAGTCCCACTTGGGTAGGAGACCAAGAGACCCAGTACTTC.